Sequencing of this T cell receptor (beta chain) was carried out in a study of shared clonotypes between healthy human individuals. The donors, all of them Caucasian adults, lived in Nashville, Tennessee. Partitioning of CD4+ cells yielded a CD45RA+ naive subset and a CD45RA-negative memory subset. In regard to this clone: Its target is not known.

General study findings and limits: The diversity represented, both genetic and in exposure history, was limited by few donors.

There are 13 residues in the CDR3. Trimming stripped 5 bases from V and 3 bases from J, with 8 bases between. Germline V gene sequence: CDR1 MNHEY, CDR2 SMNVEV (reference sequence). Original data processing: With immunoSEQ giving junction-only sequences and no quality scores, filtering differed. TCRdb keeps only in-frame clones here, not all; method: immunoSEQ multiplex PCR. V, J and clone size derive from that table, while D and trimming were established from the DNA sequence. The sample comprises a few hundred thousand clones, about 69% of which are singletons, and approximately 12% rests with the top ten.

This sequence originates from a man aged 25 to 45 in good health. The specimen sequenced was memory CD4+ T cells sorted from blood. This sample's subset: CD45RA-negative fraction. The chain links TRBV27 to TRBJ2-1; D remains ambiguous. DNA of the CDR3: TGTGCCAGCAGTCCAGACCACTACAATGAGCAGTTCTTC. Translating it yields CASSPDHYNEQFF.